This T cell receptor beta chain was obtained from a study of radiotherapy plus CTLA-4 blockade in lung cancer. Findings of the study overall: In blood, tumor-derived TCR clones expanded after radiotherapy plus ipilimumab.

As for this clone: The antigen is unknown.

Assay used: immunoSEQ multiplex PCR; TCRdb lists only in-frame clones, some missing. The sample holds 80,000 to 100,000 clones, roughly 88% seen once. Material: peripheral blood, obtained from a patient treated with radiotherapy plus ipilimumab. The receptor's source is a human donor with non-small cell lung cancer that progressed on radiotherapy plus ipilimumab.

The CDR3 DNA follows: TGTGCCAGCGGAGGACTCTCCCCGGGGGAGCAGTTCTTC. This sequence encodes CASGGLSPGEQFF. V and J are TRBV25-1 and TRBJ2-1; weak D call: TRBD2 (5 bases). The germline V gene has CDR1 MGHDK and CDR2 SYGVNS. The CDR3 loop spans 13 amino acids. V dropped 8 bases and J dropped 10 bases, with 18 bases sitting between them.